The 11 T cell receptor beta chains listed next were all sequenced from one sample in a study of cytomegalovirus exposure and HLA in healthy donors. PCR was performed using 60 Vbeta and 13 Jbeta primers. Produced via immunoSEQ multiplex PCR; TCRdb's table is partial and in-frame only. The sample has fewer than 200,000 clones; 75% are singletons. Sequenced: PBMCs. The receptor set was obtained from a male donor in good health and CMV-seronegative.

This clone was seen a few times. The chain uses TRBV19 and TRBJ1-4; 10 nucleotides line up with TRBD1. V lost 4 bases, J lost 0 bases, and 5 bases stayed unmatched. Germline V gene data show CDR1 as LNHDA and CDR2 as SQIVND (reference sequence). The CDR3 has 17 amino acids. The CDR3 nucleotides read TGTGCCAGTAGTACCCGGGACAGGGGAGCAACTAATGAAAAACTGTTTTTT. Amino acids: CASSTRDRGATNEKLFF.

V and J are TRBV28 and TRBJ1-5, with D unresolved. CDR1 and CDR2 from the germline V gene are MDHEN and SYDVKM. This CDR3 is 11 amino acids long. V lost 6 bases to trimming and J lost 9 bases, with 9 bases between them. This CDR3 reads CASRAIPPQHF. DNA for the CDR3: TGTGCCAGCAGGGCCATCCCGCCCCAGCATTTT.

The chain is built from TRBV28 and TRBJ1-3, with D tentatively TRBD1 (6 bases). This CDR3 contains 17 residues. Germline CDR1 reads MDHEN; CDR2 reads SYDVKM. Trimming took off 3 bases at V and 5 bases at J, with 20 bases between the two ends. The CDR3 spells CASSFGTLQTRRNTIYF. CDR3 nucleotide sequence: TGTGCCAGCAGTTTCGGGACACTACAAACTCGAAGAAACACCATATATTTT. The full variable domain, rest sourced from reference TRBV28 and TRBJ1-3, is DVKVTQSSRYLVKRTGEKVFLECVQDMDHENMFWYRQDPGLGLRLIYFSYDVKMKEKGDIPEGYSVSREKKERFSLILESASTNQTSMYLCASSFGTLQTRRNTIYFGEGSWLTVV.

As DNA, the CDR3 is TGTGCCAGCAGTGCCAGGGCGGATACGCAGTATTTT. Translated, it gives CASSARADTQYF. V is TRBV6-1 and J is TRBJ2-3, with a tentative D call TRBD1 (5 bases). Trimming removed 4 bases at V and 6 bases at J, with 8 bases between. CDR3 length equals 12 residues. Germline values: CDR1 MNHNS, CDR2 SASEGT.

The V gene is TRBV6-1, the J gene TRBJ2-7; maybe TRBD2 (6 bases). The CDR3 sequence is 15 residues long. From germline, CDR1 is MNHNS and CDR2 SASEGT. V was clipped by 3 bases and J by 2 bases, with 14 bases between them. This CDR3 reads CASSDWDSLTYEQYF. As DNA, the CDR3 is TGTGCCAGCAGTGATTGGGACTCCCTCACCTACGAGCAGTACTTC.

This clone was observed a handful of times. V and J are TRBV14 and TRBJ2-5; maybe TRBD1 (5 bases). The J call may not be correct, given that the DNA end is closer to TRBJ2-7. Per the germline V gene, CDR1 is SGHDN and CDR2 is FVKESK. CDR3 length: 15 amino acids. The CDR3 DNA sequence: TGTGCCAGCAGCCAAGCGGGCGGCAGGGCCAACGAGCAGTACTTC. Encoded protein: CASSQAGGRANEQYF.

This chain connects TRBV11-2 to TRBJ2-1; 8 bases are shared with TRBD1. The CDR3 totals 13 residues. The junction had 11 bases not matched to a gene; V was cut back by 10 bases and J by 9 bases. CDR1 and CDR2 (germline): SGHAT, FQNNGV. The chain's CDR3 is CANARDRGSEQFF. The CDR3 DNA is TGTGCCAATGCTCGAGACAGGGGTAGTGAGCAGTTCTTC.

The chain joins TRBV4-2 to TRBJ2-3; 10 bases agree with TRBD2. Trimming at V came to 4 bases and at J to 3 bases, leaving 7 bases not matched to a gene. The CDR3 has 16 residues. CDR1 and CDR2 from the germline V gene are LGHNA and YNFKEQ. This chain's CDR3 is CASSLVSGGATDTQYF. CDR3 sequence (DNA): TGTGCCAGCAGCCTAGTCAGCGGGGGGGCAACAGATACGCAGTATTTT.

V gene TRBV5-5 combines with J gene TRBJ1-2; 7 bases are shared with TRBD1. This CDR3 has 16 amino acids. The V and J ends lost 0 bases and 7 bases, in that order; junction bases with no gene match: 12. Germline V gene data show CDR1 as SGHKS and CDR2 as YYEKEE (reference sequence). CDR3 DNA: TGTGCCAGCAGCTTGGGTGGGGGACAGACCCCTTTTGGCTACACCTTC. This codes for CASSLGGGQTPFGYTF.

J is TRBJ2-1 and V is TRBV1; TRBD2, the table's D call, was not compared with the DNA. TRBV1 counts as a pseudogene. This CDR3 contains 16 residues. CDR3 coding DNA: TGCACCAGCAGCCACGAGGGACTAGCAGGCGCGAATGAGCAGTTCTTC. Translating it yields CTSSHEGLAGANEQFF.

This clone was seen a handful of times. This chain links TRBV9 with TRBJ2-2, with 10 bases fitting TRBD2. Germline assignment: CDR1 SGDLS and CDR2 YYNGEE. The V gene end was trimmed by 0 bases and the J gene end by 6 bases; junction bases not matched to a gene: 11. CDR3 length: 18 amino acids. CDR3 bases: TGTGCCAGCAGCGTAGATACAGCCGGGACTAGCGTCGCCGGGGAGCTGTTTTTT. Its translation is CASSVDTAGTSVAGELFF.